This T cell receptor beta chain originates from a study of human T cells and chemical hapten exposure. Study context: Patients, largely female, had alopecia areata, totalis or universalis.

Whole-study findings and limits: The number of TCRs above 1 in 1000 frequency did not change after DPC sensitization.

This clonotype was detected only a few times. Its antigen is still unknown. Each CDR3 protein is one row after TCRdb ran MiXCR on the RACE reads. The sample carries around 260,000 distinct CDR3 sequences, approximately 8.4% recorded once. Time point meaning: pre-sensitization, week 0. The treatment: therapeutic diphenylcyclopropenone sensitization with weekly scalp DPC. Specimen: whole blood, collected in connection with sensitization to the hapten diphenylcyclopropenone (DPC). The TCR sequence derives from a woman aged 40 to 55 with alopecia areata. Some clones in this sample may be carry-over from other donors' samples.

Here the CDR3 reads CSAPVGGTDTQYF. In nucleotides, the CDR3 is TGCAGTGCTCCTGTCGGGGGCACAGATACGCAGTATTTT. V is TRBV20-1 and J is TRBJ2-3, with a possible D match to TRBD2 (5 bases). This CDR3 has 13 residues. Germline CDR1 DFQATT, CDR2 SNEGSKA (reference sequence). Trimming pared 5 bases from V and 1 base from J, leaving 10 bases between.